This T cell receptor beta chain stems from a study of blood T cell repertoires in COVID-19. In the original processing: Estimates of nucleated cell counts were drawn from the amplification of reference gene primers. TCRdb's copy holds only in-frame clones and misses some; the assay was immunoSEQ multiplex PCR. The V and J calls and the clone size are those of that table, but D and trimming were determined from the DNA. Of 70,000 to 90,000 clones listed, 88% were seen once; the top ten hold under 55%. Trimming left V 0 bases short and J 5 bases short, with 13 bases between. The germline gives CDR1 PRHDT, CDR2 FYEKMQ (reference sequence). This CDR3 has 16 amino acids.

The sample comprised peripheral blood. This TCR was sampled from a human donor in a cohort sampled during active COVID-19. V is TRBV13 and J is TRBJ1-4; no firm D call. This chain's CDR3 is CASSLGTRGQNEKLFF. As DNA, the CDR3 is TGTGCCAGCAGCTTAGGTACCCGGGGTCAGAATGAAAAACTGTTTTTT.